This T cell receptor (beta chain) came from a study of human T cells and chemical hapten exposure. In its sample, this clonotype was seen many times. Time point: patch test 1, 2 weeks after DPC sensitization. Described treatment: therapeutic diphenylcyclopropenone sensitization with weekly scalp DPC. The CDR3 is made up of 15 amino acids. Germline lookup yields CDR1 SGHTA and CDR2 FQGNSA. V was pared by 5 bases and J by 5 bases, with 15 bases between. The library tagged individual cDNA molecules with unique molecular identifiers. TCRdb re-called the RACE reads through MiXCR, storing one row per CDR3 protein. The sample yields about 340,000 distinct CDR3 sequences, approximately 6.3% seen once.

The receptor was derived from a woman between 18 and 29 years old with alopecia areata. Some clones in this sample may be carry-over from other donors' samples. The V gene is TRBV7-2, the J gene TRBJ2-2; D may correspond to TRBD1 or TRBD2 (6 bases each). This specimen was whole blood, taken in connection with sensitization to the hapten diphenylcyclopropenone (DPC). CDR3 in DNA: TGTGCCAGCAGCCCTACCACGGGGGCAACCGGGGAGCTGTTTTTT. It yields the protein CASSPTTGATGELFF. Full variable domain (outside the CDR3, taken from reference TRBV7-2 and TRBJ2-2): GAGVSQSPSNKVTEKGKDVELRCDPISGHTALYWYRQSLGQGLEFLIYFQGNSAPDKSGLPSDRFSAERTGGSVSTLTIQRTQQEDSAVYLCASSPTTGATGELFFGEGSRLTVL.